The 2 T cell receptor beta chains below all came from one sample that was sequenced in a study of T-cell reconstitution after alpha-beta-depleted transplantation in children. Unique molecular identifiers were used to barcode this TCRbeta library. Using its own MiXCR run on the PCR reads, TCRdb lists one record per CDR3 protein. In the table there are some 350,000 distinct CDR3 sequences, under 20% of which are singletons. The sequencing used PBMCs, mostly from graft donor cells, collected 360 days after TCRalphabeta/CD19-depleted stem cell transplant. These receptors originate from a male patient aged 2 to 10 who had a stem cell transplant for acute lymphoblastic leukemia, so the T cells may come from the graft donor.

This clonotype was seen a few times. The chain combines TRBV12-3 or TRBV12-4 with TRBJ1-5; a weak D match, TRBD1 (5 bases). There are 14 residues in the CDR3. Trimming took 5 bases from V and 7 from J, leaving 15 bases between them. CDR3 loop: CASSPGQDEQPQHF. Written as DNA, the CDR3 is TGTGCCAGCAGTCCTGGACAAGATGAGCAGCCCCAGCATTTT.

This clonotype showed up just a few times. This chain uses TRBV12-3 or TRBV12-4 with TRBJ1-2, with D unresolved. The length of the CDR3 is 13 residues. V gave up 3 bases and J gave up 5 bases, with 10 bases separating them. CDR3 loop: CASSFGDAYGYTF. The CDR3 region has the DNA TGTGCCAGCAGTTTTGGGGATGCATATGGCTACACCTTC.